One sample yielded the 16 T cell receptor beta chains listed below, sequenced in a study of cytomegalovirus exposure and HLA in healthy donors. 13 Jbeta primers and 60 Vbeta primers were used for the PCR. Produced via immunoSEQ multiplex PCR; TCRdb's table is partial and in-frame only. This table has 180,000 or so clones, 70% to 80% appearing once. Material: PBMCs. Receptors were obtained from a woman aged 60 to 75 in good health and CMV-seropositive.

The J gene is TRBJ2-7, the V gene TRBV6-5; tentative D call: TRBD2 (6 bases). This CDR3 spans 15 amino acids. Trimming removed 6 bases at V and 6 bases at J, with 21 bases between. Germline CDR1 is MNHEY and CDR2 is SVGAGI. The CDR3 DNA is TGTGCCAGCAGCCAAGCCCTGGGACTCCTCGGCGAGCAGTACTTC. Residues: CASSQALGLLGEQYF.

The count of this clone is one. The chain uses TRBV6-5 and TRBJ2-5; TRBD2 might be the D (5 bases). CDR3 length equals 14 residues. CDR1 MNHEY and CDR2 SVGAGI come from the germline V gene. Trimming pared 8 bases from V and 4 bases from J, leaving 17 bases between. CDR3 in amino acids: CASPQRGMGETQYF. The CDR3 coding sequence is TGTGCCAGCCCTCAACGGGGAATGGGAGAGACCCAGTACTTC.

The rearrangement joins TRBV19 to TRBJ2-1; 8 bases align to TRBD1. Trimming removed 1 base from V and 13 bases from J; junction bases left unmatched: 6. There are 13 residues in the CDR3. Germline CDR1 reads LNHDA; CDR2 reads SQIVND (reference sequence). DNA of the CDR3: TGTGCCAGTAGTATAGGAGAAGGACAGGGACAGTTCTTC. It translates to CASSIGEGQGQFF.

The chain carries TRBV28 and TRBJ2-1; 9 nucleotides line up with TRBD1. The V gene's germline CDR1 is MDHEN and CDR2 SYDVKM. With 5 bases clipped from V and 7 bases from J, the junction kept 12 bases outside the gene matches. This CDR3 comprises 16 residues. The CDR3 DNA reads as TGTGCCAGCAGTATCCCTCACAGGGGGCGAGGGAATGAGCAGTTCTTC. Its translation: CASSIPHRGRGNEQFF.

Remarks on this clone: At one of its ends the junction is not consistent with the germline gene, which may arise from a read error. The CDR3 sequence: CASSFTGGNSQYF. The CDR3 nucleotides read TGTGCCAGCAGCTTCACCGGGGGAAACAGTCAGTACTTC. The rearrangement uses TRBV7-9 and TRBJ2-4; D might be TRBD2 (6 bases). The CDR3 contains 13 residues. Germline-derived CDR1 and CDR2 are SEHNR and FQNEAQ (reference sequence).

The chain is built from TRBV11-2 and TRBJ2-7; 9 nucleotides line up with TRBD1. Germline values: CDR1 SGHAT, CDR2 FQNNGV. The CDR3 sequence is 14 residues long. Losses at the gene ends were 4 bases for V and 4 bases for J; bases not matched to a gene: 5. The CDR3 region has the DNA TGTGCCAGCAGCTCTAGACAGGGGGGTTACGAGCAGTACTTC. Its translation is CASSSRQGGYEQYF. Full variable domain (missing parts from reference TRBV11-2 and TRBJ2-7): EAGVAQSPRYKIIEKRQSVAFWCNPISGHATLYWYQQILGQGPKLLIQFQNNGVVDDSQLPKDRFSAERLKGVDSTLKIQPAKLEDSAVYLCASSSRQGGYEQYFGPGTRLTVT.

As concerns this clone: Sequence at one end of the junction differs from germline and may be a read error. This rearrangement joins TRBV5-4 to TRBJ2-5, with 8 bases matching TRBD1. This CDR3 contains 15 residues. Germline loops: CDR1 SGHNT, CDR2 YYREEE (reference sequence). CDR3 DNA: TGTGCCAGCAGCATAGCCGGGACAGGCCAAGTGACCCAGTACTTC. Encoded protein: CASSIAGTGQVTQYF.

The chain carries TRBV30 and TRBJ2-3; the match to TRBD2 covers 8 bases. Trimming removed 2 bases from V and 0 bases from J; junction bases left unmatched: 13. The CDR3 consists of 18 residues. Germline CDR1 GTSNPN, CDR2 SVGIG (reference sequence). CDR3 DNA sequence: TGTGCCTGGAGTCGATCCCTTCACTCTAGCGGGAGCACAGATACGCAGTATTTT. It yields the protein CAWSRSLHSSGSTDTQYF.

J is TRBJ2-2 and V is TRBV6-1, with 9 bases identical to TRBD2. The V gene's germline CDR1 is MNHNS and CDR2 SASEGT. With 4 bases clipped from V and 5 bases from J, the junction kept 5 bases outside the gene matches. The CDR3 runs to 15 residues. As DNA, the CDR3 is TGTGCCAGCAGTGGACCCGCGGGAGGGACCGGGGAGCTGTTTTTT. Protein sequence: CASSGPAGGTGELFF.

This sequence joins TRBV10-3 and TRBJ2-7; maybe TRBD2 (7 bases). The CDR3 runs to 15 residues. Germline V gene lookup returns CDR1 ENHRY and CDR2 SYGVKD. The V and J ends lost 2 bases and 4 bases respectively, with 15 bases between them. The CDR3 bases are TGTGCCATCAGTGAGGGTAGGGGGGGTGGATACGAGCAGTACTTC. Its translation: CAISEGRGGGYEQYF.

This clone was picked up a small number of times. The chain has TRBV10-3 and TRBJ2-7; 8 bases match TRBD1. The V gene end was trimmed by 8 bases and the J gene end by 3 bases; junction bases not matched to a gene: 0. The CDR3 runs to 11 residues. Per the germline V gene, CDR1 is ENHRY and CDR2 is SYGVKD. DNA of the CDR3: TGTGCCATCGGACAGGGCTACGAGCAGTACTTC. Translating it yields CAIGQGYEQYF.

This chain links TRBV6-6 with TRBJ2-3; 8 nucleotides align to TRBD2. Germline values: CDR1 MNHNY, CDR2 SVGAGI (reference sequence). This CDR3 is 16 amino acids long. Trimming removed 7 bases from V and 0 bases from J; junction bases left unmatched: 9. The CDR3 reads CASTRRGGASTDTQYF. CDR3 nucleotide sequence: TGTGCCAGCACCCGACGGGGGGGCGCTAGCACAGATACGCAGTATTTT.

This clone was detected only a few times. V gene TRBV5-4 combines with J gene TRBJ1-1; D gene uncertain. Germline V lookup: CDR1 SGHNT, CDR2 YYREEE (reference sequence). Trimming pared 9 bases from V and 5 bases from J, leaving 23 bases between. There are 15 residues in the CDR3. This chain's CDR3 is CANSVGVRRGTEAFF. CDR3 nucleotides: TGTGCCAACTCCGTCGGGGTTCGGCGAGGTACTGAAGCTTTCTTT.

This clone was counted a few times. This chain joins TRBV6-5 and TRBJ1-1; D remains unclear. The CDR3 spans 14 residues. Trimming shortened V by 4 bases and J by 1 base, and 10 bases separated the two germline ends. Germline loops: CDR1 MNHEY, CDR2 SVGAGI. Written as DNA, the CDR3 is TGTGCCAGCAGTTCCGAGACACCGAACACTGAAGCTTTCTTT. The encoded protein is CASSSETPNTEAFF.

The chain combines TRBV27 with TRBJ1-2; possible D gene TRBD1, 5 bases. The V and J ends lost 7 bases and 5 bases respectively, with 17 bases between them. The CDR3 runs to 14 residues. CDR1 MNHEY and CDR2 SMNVEV come from the germline V gene (reference sequence). CDR3 sequence: CASTPLGGEYGYTF. CDR3 nucleotide sequence: TGTGCCAGCACCCCTTTGGGGGGAGAATATGGCTACACCTTC.

The V call is TRBV5-1, the J call TRBJ2-7; TRBD1 might be the D (5 bases). This CDR3 region has 14 residues. Looked up from germline, CDR1 is SGHRS and CDR2 is YFSETQ. Trimming took off 3 bases at V and 0 bases at J, with 10 bases between the two ends. CDR3 amino acids: CASSSPGPSYEQYF. As DNA, the CDR3 is TGCGCCAGCAGCTCTCCAGGGCCCTCCTACGAGCAGTACTTC.